The T cell receptor (beta chain) described here comes from a study of T cell responses to AZD1222 COVID-19 vaccine. Broader study findings: It was only after the peak T cell response that any repertoires were sampled. Spike-specific TCR breadth rose after two AZD1222 doses, and depth rose as well.

This clone appeared a few times. Its antigen is not identified. Data came from immunoSEQ multiplex PCR; TCRdb stores just in-frame clones and leaves some out. Of about 80,000 clones listed, roughly 90% are singletons. V lost 5 bases to trimming and J lost 3 bases, with 19 bases between them. CDR1 is LNHDA and CDR2 is SQIVND in the germline V gene (reference sequence). The CDR3 is made up of 16 amino acids. The sequence came from an adult who received the AZD1222 COVID-19 vaccine. This specimen was peripheral blood, taken 28 days after the second AZD1222 dose. The chain is built from TRBV19 and TRBJ1-1; D might be TRBD1 (6 bases). As DNA, the CDR3 is TGTGCCAGTAGTCCTCCACGACAGGCACATTACACTGAAGCTTTCTTT. As protein: CASSPPRQAHYTEAFF.